Sequencing of this T cell receptor (beta chain) was carried out in a study of PD-L1 blockade in urothelial cancer. For the study at large: Patients commenced intravenous atezolizumab, 1,200 mg every 3 weeks, in the mid-2010s. Once treatment had started, blood was analyzed at 3 weeks (second dose) and again at 6 weeks.

The sample's time point: peripheral blood 6 weeks after treatment start. For each patient, 1 to 8 samples were obtained, pretreatment and on-treatment. Details on this clone: Its target is unknown.

Germline trimming cut 4 bases from V and 3 bases from J; bases unmatched to any gene: 4. Germline V gene sequence: CDR1 MGHRA, CDR2 YSYEKL. The CDR3 runs to 17 residues. Overall study results and limits: Having blood TCR clonality under the median before treatment predicted better survival.

Measured with immunoSEQ multiplex PCR; TCRdb has only the in-frame clones, and not every one. The sample lists 50,000 or so clones; around 88% were seen once. The J gene is TRBJ2-3, the V gene TRBV4-1; 16 bases are a match to TRBD2. The receptor was isolated from a man aged 55 to 70 with urothelial cancer. The specimen was PBMCs, collected around atezolizumab (anti-PD-L1) treatment. The CDR3 here is CASSRGTSGGVTDTQYF. Written as DNA, the CDR3 is TGCGCCAGCAGCCGAGGGACTAGCGGGGGGGTTACAGATACGCAGTATTTT.